The 2 T cell receptor beta chains below all came from one sample that was sequenced in a study of T cells in Graves' hyperthyroidism and ophthalmopathy. Authors of the study amplified TCR beta CDR3 regions from RNA transcripts. A set of HTBI primers served as the primers for a first-round RT-PCR of the TCR CDR3. TCRdb independently ran MiXCR on the multiplex PCR reads; one entry per CDR3 protein. The sample lists hundreds of thousands of distinct CDR3 sequences, about 14% occurring once. Sequenced sample: blood. These TCRs come from a woman younger than 35 with Graves' hyperthyroidism.

The chain uses TRBV19 and TRBJ1-1; TRBD1 might be the D (5 bases). Looked up from germline, CDR1 is LNHDA and CDR2 is SQIVND (reference sequence). This CDR3 has 15 residues. V lost 5 bases, J lost 5 bases, and 18 bases lay in between. The CDR3 spells CASSPNGARGTEAFF. CDR3 sequence (DNA): TGTGCCAGTAGTCCCAATGGGGCAAGGGGTACTGAAGCTTTCTTT.

This clonotype was detected many times. This chain uses TRBV2 with TRBJ2-3; 12 bases are shared with TRBD2. This CDR3 contains 15 residues. The germline CDR1 and CDR2 sequences are SNHLY and FYNNEI. The trim removed 8 bases at V and 8 bases at J, leaving 11 bases unmatched. Here the CDR3 reads CASALETSGSVTQYF. The CDR3 coding sequence is TGTGCCAGCGCGCTTGAGACTAGCGGGAGTGTTACGCAGTATTTT.